This T cell receptor beta chain came from a study of blood T cell repertoires in COVID-19. Across the study: T cells, B-cell-depleted T cells, or PBMCs provided the cDNA or gDNA that served as material.

Only in-frame clones appear in the TCRdb table, and some are missing; sequencing was by immunoSEQ multiplex PCR. Of about 100,000 clones in the sample, 80% to 90% were seen once. Sequencing input: peripheral blood. This TCR came from a man at least 80 years old with acute or convalescent COVID-19.

The CDR3 here is CARNRVLRETQYF. The DNA of the CDR3 is TGTGCCAGAAACAGGGTCCTCCGGGAGACCCAGTACTTC. This sequence joins TRBV19 and TRBJ2-5; TRBD1 is a possible D gene (6 bases). The CDR3 consists of 13 residues. The germline V gene encodes CDR1 LNHDA and CDR2 SQIVND (reference sequence). V was clipped by 9 bases and J by 5 bases, with 16 bases between them. Full variable domain (outside the CDR3, taken from reference TRBV19 and TRBJ2-5): DGGITQSPKYLFRKEGQNVTLSCEQNLNHDAMYWYRQDPGQGLRLIYYSQIVNDFQKGDIAEGYSVSREKKESFPLTVTSAQKNPTAFYLCARNRVLRETQYFGPGTRLLVL.